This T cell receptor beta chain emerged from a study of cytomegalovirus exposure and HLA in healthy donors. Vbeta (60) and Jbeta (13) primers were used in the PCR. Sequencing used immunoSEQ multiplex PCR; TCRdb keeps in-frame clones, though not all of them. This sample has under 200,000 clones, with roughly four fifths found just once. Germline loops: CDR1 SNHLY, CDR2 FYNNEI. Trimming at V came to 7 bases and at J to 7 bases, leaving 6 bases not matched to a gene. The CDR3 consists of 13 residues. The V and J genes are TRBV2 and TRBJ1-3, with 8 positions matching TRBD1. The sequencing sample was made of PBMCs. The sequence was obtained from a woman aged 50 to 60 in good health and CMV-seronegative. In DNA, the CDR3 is TGTGCCAGCATGGCAGGGGGCTCGAACACCATATATTTT. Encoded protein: CASMAGGSNTIYF. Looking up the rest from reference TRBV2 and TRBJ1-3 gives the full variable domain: EPEVTQTPSHQVTQMGQEVILRCVPISNHLYFYWYRQILGQKVEFLVSFYNNEISEKSEIFDDQFSVERPDGSNFTLKIRSTKLEDSAMYFCASMAGGSNTIYFGEGSWLTVV.